This passage covers 17 T cell receptor beta chains from one sample sequenced in a study of monozygotic twins with inflammatory bowel disease. Using the 5' RACE reads, TCRdb records one entry per CDR3 protein without DNA. The specimen's table records around 100,000 distinct CDR3 sequences. The specimen sequenced was blood. These receptors all stem from a human donor with ulcerative colitis or Crohn's disease, or a healthy co-twin of an affected twin (not recorded which).

The chain has TRBV7-9 and TRBJ2-3; the TCRdb D gene call, TRBD1, has no DNA to confirm it. CDR1 SEHNR and CDR2 FQNEAQ come from the germline V gene (reference sequence). There are 15 residues in the CDR3. The CDR3 region is CASSQKQGITDTQYF. The variable domain in full, with the rest retrieved from reference TRBV7-9 and TRBJ2-3, is DTGVSQNPRHKITKRGQNVTFRCDPISEHNRLYWYRQTLGQGPEFLTYFQNEAQLEKSRLLSDRFSAERPKGSFSTLEIQRTEQGDSAMYLCASSQKQGITDTQYFGPGTRLTVL.

This rearrangement joins TRBV20-1 to TRBJ2-7; the TRBD2 assignment by TCRdb is unverifiable without DNA. CDR1 is DFQATT, CDR2 SNEGSKA, per germline (reference sequence). This CDR3 has 13 residues. CDR3 residues: CSTALAGTYEQYF.

The chain couples TRBV12-3 or TRBV12-4 to TRBJ2-5; as DNA is missing, the TRBD1 call by TCRdb cannot be tested. The CDR3 extends over 13 amino acids. The CDR3 here is CASSSRGGETQYF.

The CDR3 sequence: CASSFFQGHEQFF. The rearrangement links TRBV28 to TRBJ2-1; the TCRdb D gene call, TRBD1, has no DNA to confirm it. In germline, CDR1 is MDHEN, CDR2 SYDVKM. The CDR3 totals 13 residues.

V gene TRBV28 combines with J gene TRBJ2-7; absent DNA, TCRdb's TRBD2 call cannot be checked. CDR3 length: 12 amino acids. CDR1 is MDHEN and CDR2 is SYDVKM in the germline V gene. The chain's CDR3 is CASRGQIYEQYF.

The chain has TRBV7-2 and TRBJ2-3; TCRdb returns TRBD1, unconfirmable since there is no DNA. From germline, CDR1 is SGHTA and CDR2 FQGNSA. The CDR3 runs 14 residues. This CDR3 is CASSSRGPQDTQYF. Combining the CDR3 with reference TRBV7-2 and TRBJ2-3 gives the whole variable domain GAGVSQSPSNKVTEKGKDVELRCDPISGHTALYWYRQSLGQGLEFLIYFQGNSAPDKSGLPSDRFSAERTGGSVSTLTIQRTQQEDSAVYLCASSSRGPQDTQYFGPGTRLTVL.

The chain combines TRBV5-1 with TRBJ2-5. The CDR3 spans 13 residues. Germline V gene lookup returns CDR1 SGHRS and CDR2 YFSETQ. CDR3 region: CASSLNLQETQYF.

The chain recombines TRBV20-1 with TRBJ2-1. CDR1 is DFQATT, CDR2 SNEGSKA, per germline (reference sequence). The CDR3 loop spans 12 amino acids. This CDR3 reads CRADGSYNEQFF.

V usage is TRBV12-3 or TRBV12-4 and J usage is TRBJ1-3; TCRdb indicates TRBD1, and absent DNA this call remains unverified. The CDR3 contains 12 residues. The CDR3 protein is CASGQSGNTIYF.

CDR3 protein: CASKEGARETQYF. The chain couples TRBV25-1 to TRBJ2-5; there is no DNA to check the TCRdb D call of TRBD1. CDR1 and CDR2 from the germline V gene are MGHDK and SYGVNS. The CDR3 sequence is 13 residues long.

The gene calls are TRBV29-1 and TRBJ2-5; the D gene TCRdb calls, TRBD1, cannot be checked with no DNA. The CDR3 covers 13 residues. Germline values: CDR1 SQVTM, CDR2 ANQGSEA. The CDR3 reads CSVEGQGGETQYF.

The rearrangement uses TRBV6-2 or TRBV6-3 and TRBJ2-7. The CDR3 runs to 16 residues. Germline assignment: CDR1 MNHEY and CDR2 SVGEGT. CDR3 sequence: CASRDLQQKDTYEQYF.

V gene TRBV10-3 combines with J gene TRBJ2-5; the TCRdb call, TRBD1, lacks DNA for checking. This CDR3 comprises 15 residues. Germline CDR1 ENHRY, CDR2 SYGVKD. CDR3 loop: CAISESIARRETQYF.

J is TRBJ2-7 and V is TRBV7-2. Germline V CDR1 and CDR2: SGHTA, FQGNSA. The CDR3 consists of 13 residues. The CDR3 sequence: CASSLAGPYEQYF.

The V call is TRBV6-1, the J call TRBJ1-2; TCRdb calls TRBD1, which cannot be checked without DNA. The CDR3 contains 13 residues. In germline, CDR1 is MNHNS, CDR2 SASEGT. CDR3 residues: CASSERGAAGYTF.

V is TRBV20-1 and J is TRBJ2-7; the TRBD2 assignment by TCRdb is unverifiable without DNA. There are 16 residues in the CDR3. The V gene's germline CDR1 is DFQATT and CDR2 SNEGSKA (reference sequence). The CDR3 sequence is CSARPNLVGIGLAIYF.

The chain is built from TRBV4-3 and TRBJ2-3; TCRdb names TRBD1, which stays unverified in the absence of DNA. CDR3 size: 13 residues. Germline lookup yields CDR1 LGHNA and CDR2 YSLEER. CDR3 region: CASSQDLPGTQYF.